One and the same sample provided the 28 T cell receptor beta chains below, sequenced in a study of early T cells in non-severe SARS-CoV-2 infection. TCRdb called the 5' RACE reads again in MiXCR, with one record for every CDR3 protein. The sample records fewer than 30,000 distinct CDR3 sequences, more than 3.5% being singletons. The source material was whole blood. The receptors stem from an adult who was a healthcare worker with PCR-confirmed SARS-CoV-2 infection or an uninfected control (not recorded which).

This clonotype was seen many times. The chain employs TRBV4-1 and TRBJ2-6; D is perhaps TRBD1 (6 bases). Per the germline V gene, CDR1 is MGHRA and CDR2 is YSYEKL. Trimming removed 3 bases from V and 0 bases from J, with 15 bases in between. The CDR3 length is 18 residues. This CDR3 reads CASSQPTGPYSGANVLTF. In nucleotides, the CDR3 is TGCGCCAGCAGCCAGCCTACAGGGCCCTACTCTGGGGCCAACGTCCTGACTTTC.

The CDR3 loop reads CASSLGAQNKDTQYF. For the CDR3, the DNA is TGTGCCAGCAGCTTAGGTGCCCAGAATAAAGATACGCAGTATTTT. The chain is built from TRBV7-9 and TRBJ2-3; D not resolved. In germline, CDR1 is SEHNR, CDR2 FQNEAQ (reference sequence). The CDR3 extends over 15 amino acids. V was shortened by 1 base and J by 5 bases, with 13 bases between the two germline ends.

At least ten counts were recorded for this clonotype. The chain has TRBV11-2 and TRBJ2-5; D perhaps matches TRBD1 (5 bases). Trimming took off 4 bases at V and 2 bases at J, with 11 bases between the two ends. CDR1 SGHAT and CDR2 FQNNGV come from the germline V gene. CDR3 length equals 14 residues. In nucleotides, the CDR3 is TGTGCCAGCAGCTCAACAGGTGCACAAGAGACCCAGTACTTC. Translated: CASSSTGAQETQYF. The entire variable domain, with the rest obtained from reference TRBV11-2 and TRBJ2-5, is as follows: EAGVAQSPRYKIIEKRQSVAFWCNPISGHATLYWYQQILGQGPKLLIQFQNNGVVDDSQLPKDRFSAERLKGVDSTLKIQPAKLEDSAVYLCASSSTGAQETQYFGPGTRLLVL.

The V and J genes are TRBV7-8 and TRBJ2-7; 7 bases fit TRBD2. Looked up from germline, CDR1 is SGHVS and CDR2 is FQNEAQ. Trimming at V came to 8 bases and at J to 2 bases, leaving 3 bases not matched to a gene. The CDR3 loop spans 12 amino acids. The CDR3 region has the DNA TGTGCCAGCTCAGGGACTACCTACGAGCAGTACTTC. Its protein product is CASSGTTYEQYF.

This clonotype appeared many times. The genes are TRBV7-2 and TRBJ2-7; no clear D. Trimming removed 5 bases from V and 5 bases from J, with 13 bases in between. The germline V gene encodes CDR1 SGHTA and CDR2 FQGNSA. The CDR3 has 13 amino acids. The CDR3 region has the DNA TGTGCCAGCAGCCGCAAATACATGGACGAGCAGTACTTC. Residues: CASSRKYMDEQYF. Drawing the rest from reference TRBV7-2 and TRBJ2-7, the complete variable domain is GAGVSQSPSNKVTEKGKDVELRCDPISGHTALYWYRQSLGQGLEFLIYFQGNSAPDKSGLPSDRFSAERTGGSVSTLTIQRTQQEDSAVYLCASSRKYMDEQYFGPGTRLTVT.

This clonotype was found many times. This rearrangement joins TRBV4-3 to TRBJ2-6; 10 bases are shared with TRBD1. V was pared by 0 bases and J by 1 base, with 6 bases of the junction left unmatched. Germline-derived CDR1 and CDR2 are LGHNA and YSLEER. The CDR3 sequence is 19 residues long. CDR3 nucleotides: TGCGCCAGCAGCCAAGATTCGACAGGGGGCAGATCTGGGGCCAACGTCCTGACTTTC. It specifies CASSQDSTGGRSGANVLTF.

There are many counts of this clonotype. The rearrangement joins TRBV20-1 to TRBJ2-3, with D maybe TRBD2 (6 bases). The CDR3 is 15 residues long. The V end was cut by 6 bases, the J end by 3 bases, with 19 bases between. CDR1 and CDR2 (germline): DFQATT, SNEGSKA (reference sequence). CDR3 region: CSARRPGVSTDTQYF. DNA for the CDR3: TGCAGTGCCAGACGGCCGGGAGTGAGTACAGATACGCAGTATTTT.

This clonotype was seen repeatedly, ten times or more. The chain is built from TRBV2 and TRBJ1-1; TRBD1 agrees at 11 bases. Germline V gene data show CDR1 as SNHLY and CDR2 as FYNNEI. Losses at the gene ends were 6 bases for V and 10 bases for J; bases not matched to a gene: 4. This CDR3 contains 12 residues. The chain's CDR3 is CASSGTGGLAFF. The CDR3 bases are TGTGCCAGCAGCGGGACAGGGGGACTAGCTTTCTTT.

This clonotype was seen repeatedly, ten times or more. The chain employs TRBV2 and TRBJ2-5; 7 bases agree with TRBD1. The germline gives CDR1 SNHLY, CDR2 FYNNEI. Trimming at V came to 9 bases and at J to 3 bases, leaving 7 bases not matched to a gene. This CDR3 region has 13 residues. The CDR3 nucleotides are TGTGCCAGAGAACAGGGGAGTGAAGAGACCCAGTACTTC. This sequence encodes CAREQGSEETQYF.

This clonotype was seen at least ten times. The V gene is TRBV14, the J gene TRBJ1-1; a weak D match, TRBD1 (6 bases). Germline loops: CDR1 SGHDN, CDR2 FVKESK. CDR3 length: 14 residues. V was shortened by 4 bases and J by 6 bases, with 15 bases between the two germline ends. CDR3 sequence reads: CASSPYGAGAEAFF. The DNA of the CDR3 is TGTGCCAGCAGCCCCTACGGGGCAGGGGCTGAAGCTTTCTTT.

This clonotype was detected many times. The chain combines TRBV6-1 with TRBJ1-5; D unresolved. The germline gives CDR1 MNHNS, CDR2 SASEGT. CDR3 length equals 14 residues. Trimming pared 1 base from V and 3 bases from J, leaving 7 bases between. Here the CDR3 DNA reads TGTGCCAGCAGTGAAGGGGCCAACAATCAGCCCCAGCATTTT. Translated: CASSEGANNQPQHF.

The table lists this clonotype with many counts. The chain employs TRBV18 and TRBJ1-2; D remains ambiguous. Trimming took 3 bases from V and 0 from J, leaving 14 bases between them. CDR3 length equals 16 residues. CDR1 and CDR2 from the germline V gene are KGHSH and LQKENI. This CDR3 reads CASSPAAGGANYGYTF. CDR3 in DNA: TGTGCCAGCTCACCCGCCGCGGGTGGAGCTAACTATGGCTACACCTTC. Full variable domain (missing parts from reference TRBV18 and TRBJ1-2): NAGVMQNPRHLVRRRGQEARLRCSPMKGHSHVYWYRQLPEEGLKFMVYLQKENIIDESGMPKERFSAEFPKEGPSILRIQQVVRGDSAAYFCASSPAAGGANYGYTFGSGTRLTVV.

This clonotype was seen a handful of times. The chain has TRBV18 and TRBJ2-3; D is ambiguous. Germline V gene lookup returns CDR1 KGHSH and CDR2 LQKENI. The CDR3 totals 14 residues. V dropped 2 bases and J dropped 0 bases, with 6 bases sitting between them. The CDR3 coding sequence is TGTGCCAGCTCACCAGGGATCAGCACAGATACGCAGTATTTT. Encoded protein: CASSPGISTDTQYF.

This clonotype was counted many times. The chain is built from TRBV7-9 and TRBJ2-3, with 8 bases fitting TRBD2. Germline V lookup: CDR1 SEHNR, CDR2 FQNEAQ (reference sequence). There are 17 residues in the CDR3. J lost 1 base, V lost 5 bases, and 11 bases had no gene match. The CDR3 DNA reads as TGTGCCAGCAGCCTAGACTCGAGCGGGAGTGGCACAGATACGCAGTATTTT. Translation gives CASSLDSSGSGTDTQYF.

At least ten counts were recorded for this clonotype. V gene TRBV7-2 combines with J gene TRBJ2-7, with no clear D. V lost 3 bases, J lost 2 bases, and 11 bases lay in between. From germline, CDR1 is SGHTA and CDR2 FQGNSA. CDR3 length: 14 amino acids. The CDR3 DNA is TGTGCCAGCAGCTTCAGGCAGGTGACCTACGAGCAGTACTTC. Translating it yields CASSFRQVTYEQYF.

This clonotype was seen at least ten times. The J gene is TRBJ1-1, the V gene TRBV7-2; no firm D call. This CDR3 contains 13 residues. V was trimmed by 4 bases and J by 4 bases, leaving 10 bases between them. Germline CDR1 reads SGHTA; CDR2 reads FQGNSA. CDR3 DNA sequence: TGTGCCAGCAGCTCGCCCACACCCACTGAAGCTTTCTTT. It translates to CASSSPTPTEAFF. Full variable domain (missing parts from reference TRBV7-2 and TRBJ1-1): GAGVSQSPSNKVTEKGKDVELRCDPISGHTALYWYRQSLGQGLEFLIYFQGNSAPDKSGLPSDRFSAERTGGSVSTLTIQRTQQEDSAVYLCASSSPTPTEAFFGQGTRLTVV.

At least ten counts were recorded for this clonotype. The chain is built from TRBV12-3 or TRBV12-4 and TRBJ1-4; TRBD1 might be the D (6 bases). The CDR3 length is 15 residues. Trimming pared 5 bases from V and 1 base from J, leaving 11 bases between. The CDR3 region has the DNA TGTGCCAGCAGTACCAAACAGGGAACTAATGAAAAACTGTTTTTT. Amino acid sequence: CASSTKQGTNEKLFF.

This clonotype showed up just a few times. The chain is built from TRBV7-2 and TRBJ2-5, with 7 positions matching TRBD1. The CDR3 extends over 15 amino acids. J gave up 5 bases and V 3 bases, and 9 bases lay outside the gene matches. In germline, CDR1 is SGHTA, CDR2 FQGNSA. Here the CDR3 DNA reads TGTGCCAGCAGCTTTAACAGGGGTTATAGGGAGACCCAGTACTTC. Encoded protein: CASSFNRGYRETQYF.

By sample fraction, this clonotype is medium-sized. This rearrangement joins TRBV24-1 to TRBJ2-2; D uncertain. Germline CDR1 KGHDR, CDR2 SFDVKD. V shed 0 bases and J shed 6 bases, with 4 bases lying between them. The CDR3 sequence is 13 residues long. This CDR3 reads CATSDLVPGELFF. CDR3 DNA: TGTGCCACCAGTGATTTGGTCCCCGGGGAGCTGTTTTTT.

This clonotype was recorded only once. The chain links TRBV13 to TRBJ2-6, with D unclear. CDR1 and CDR2 (germline): PRHDT, FYEKMQ (reference sequence). The CDR3 sequence is 17 residues long. Trimming cost V 5 bases and J 0 bases, with 14 bases left between them. This CDR3 reads CASSPLGTISGANVLTF. CDR3 sequence (DNA): TGTGCCAGCAGCCCTCTAGGAACAATCTCTGGGGCCAACGTCCTGACTTTC.

The table lists this clonotype with many counts. The V gene is TRBV20-1, the J gene TRBJ2-5; D possibly uses TRBD1 or TRBD2 (6 bases each). V was pared by 6 bases and J by 2 bases, with 13 bases between. CDR1 DFQATT and CDR2 SNEGSKA come from the germline V gene (reference sequence). The CDR3 totals 13 residues. The CDR3 spells CSAIRGPQETQYF. Here the CDR3 DNA reads TGCAGTGCGATCCGGGGGCCACAAGAGACCCAGTACTTC.

This clonotype was observed a handful of times. The chain combines TRBV7-2 with TRBJ2-3; no clear D. The V end was cut by 0 bases, the J end by 3 bases, with 7 bases between. Germline-derived CDR1 and CDR2 are SGHTA and FQGNSA. The CDR3 extends over 14 amino acids. CDR3 coding DNA: TGTGCCAGCAGCTTAGCTTTTCGGACAGATACGCAGTATTTT. Its translation is CASSLAFRTDTQYF.

This clonotype has at least ten counts. The rearrangement joins TRBV7-2 to TRBJ2-5, with 10 bases matching TRBD1. J gave up 2 bases and V 5 bases, and 5 bases lay outside the gene matches. The CDR3 extends over 15 amino acids. Germline loops: CDR1 SGHTA, CDR2 FQGNSA. The CDR3 loop reads CASSQTGGPQETQYF. CDR3 bases: TGTGCCAGCAGCCAGACAGGGGGCCCACAAGAGACCCAGTACTTC.

In its sample, this clonotype was seen many times. V and J are TRBV25-1 and TRBJ2-7; weak D call: TRBD1 (6 bases). In germline, CDR1 is MGHDK, CDR2 SYGVNS. The CDR3 has 14 amino acids. V was clipped by 1 base and J by 5 bases, with 12 bases between them. This chain's CDR3 is CASSESGVGNEQYF. CDR3 bases: TGTGCCAGCAGTGAATCAGGGGTAGGAAACGAGCAGTACTTC.

This clonotype appeared many times. J is TRBJ2-7 and V is TRBV7-2; no definite D call. CDR1 is SGHTA, CDR2 FQGNSA, per germline. Trimming shortened V by 5 bases and J by 3 bases, and 17 bases separated the two germline ends. The length of the CDR3 is 15 residues. CDR3 in amino acids: CASSPYTAEYYEQYF. The DNA of the CDR3 is TGTGCCAGCAGCCCTTACACTGCGGAATACTACGAGCAGTACTTC.

In this sample, this clonotype turned up many times. This chain connects TRBV19 to TRBJ2-3; D uncertain. Germline V gene lookup returns CDR1 LNHDA and CDR2 SQIVND (reference sequence). The length of the CDR3 is 13 residues. Trimming cost V 4 bases and J 0 bases, with 5 bases left between them. The CDR3 region has the DNA TGTGCCAGTAGTAAGGGCAGCACAGATACGCAGTATTTT. It yields the protein CASSKGSTDTQYF.

This clonotype was seen at least ten times. V gene TRBV6-4 combines with J gene TRBJ2-1; TRBD2 aligns across 14 bases. The length of the CDR3 is 14 residues. J was trimmed by 9 bases and V by 3 bases; bases with no gene match: 1. Germline lookup yields CDR1 MRHNA and CDR2 SNTAGT. Written as DNA, the CDR3 is TGTGCCAGCAGTGAGGGGACTAGCGGGGGTGAGCAGTTCTTC. This sequence encodes CASSEGTSGGEQFF.

This clonotype has ten or more counts. J is TRBJ1-1 and V is TRBV20-1; D ambiguous. The V end lost 5 bases, the J end lost 0 bases, and 13 bases lay between the germline ends. Germline loops: CDR1 DFQATT, CDR2 SNEGSKA (reference sequence). The CDR3 contains 14 residues. CDR3 sequence reads: CSAANMRVNTEAFF. CDR3 bases: TGCAGTGCTGCTAACATGAGGGTGAACACTGAAGCTTTCTTT.